The 30 T cell receptor beta chains below were found in one sample sequenced in a study of graft-versus-host responses after intestinal transplantation. Sequencing used immunoSEQ multiplex PCR; TCRdb keeps in-frame clones, though not all of them. The sample includes about 8,000 clones, 97% seen only once; the top ten take about 0.25%. This specimen was PBMCs, taken 23 days after intestinal transplant. These receptors were collected from a human patient who received an intestinal transplant, so some T cells may come from the graft donor.

V is TRBV2 and J is TRBJ2-5, with D possibly being TRBD2 (5 bases). Trimming took 7 bases from V and 5 from J, leaving 20 bases between them. Germline V gene data show CDR1 as SNHLY and CDR2 as FYNNEI. The CDR3 runs to 15 residues. The CDR3 DNA reads as TGTGCCAGCAACGCCCTCGGGGTTATCCAGGAGACCCAGTACTTC. This gives the protein CASNALGVIQETQYF.

The gene calls are TRBV28 and TRBJ2-7, with 8 bases lining up with TRBD2. This CDR3 has 14 amino acids. The V gene end was trimmed by 3 bases and the J gene end by 7 bases; junction bases not matched to a gene: 8. Germline V gives CDR1 MDHEN, CDR2 SYDVKM. In DNA form, the CDR3 reads TGTGCCAGCAGTTTCTCTGGGTCGGGGGGGGAGCAGTACTTC. Its protein is CASSFSGSGGEQYF.

V and J are TRBV4-2 and TRBJ2-7, with a weak D call TRBD1 (5 bases). V lost 3 bases and J lost 6, with 9 bases in between. The CDR3 is made up of 12 amino acids. The V gene's germline CDR1 is LGHNA and CDR2 YNFKEQ. The CDR3 spells CASSHLQGEQYF. The CDR3 nucleotides are TGTGCCAGCAGCCATCTCCAGGGCGAGCAGTACTTC.

V usage is TRBV4-2 and J usage is TRBJ2-2; tentatively, D is TRBD2 (5 bases). Trimming took 5 bases from V and 6 from J, leaving 7 bases between them. Looked up from germline, CDR1 is LGHNA and CDR2 is YNFKEQ. The CDR3 loop spans 12 amino acids. The CDR3, as DNA: TGTGCCAGCAGCTCGGGATCCGGGGAGCTGTTTTTT. Translated: CASSSGSGELFF.

In this sample, this clone turned up once. The chain employs TRBV9 and TRBJ2-1; TRBD2 agrees at 12 bases. In germline, CDR1 is SGDLS, CDR2 YYNGEE. CDR3 length equals 15 residues. The V segment lost 3 bases and the J segment 7 bases; nucleotides outside the gene matches: 5. The CDR3 DNA reads as TGTGCCAGCAGCGACTCTCTAGCGGGAGGGAATGAGCAGTTCTTC. As protein: CASSDSLAGGNEQFF.

The chain joins TRBV19 to TRBJ1-1; 8 bases fit TRBD1. Unmatched junction bases numbered 2, after V lost 4 bases and J lost 4 bases. The CDR3 runs 13 residues. Germline V lookup: CDR1 LNHDA, CDR2 SQIVND (reference sequence). The CDR3 here is CASSTGGRTEAFF. In DNA form, the CDR3 reads TGTGCCAGTAGTACAGGGGGCCGCACTGAAGCTTTCTTT. Based on the CDR3 plus reference TRBV19 and TRBJ1-1, the full variable domain is DGGITQSPKYLFRKEGQNVTLSCEQNLNHDAMYWYRQDPGQGLRLIYYSQIVNDFQKGDIAEGYSVSREKKESFPLTVTSAQKNPTAFYLCASSTGGRTEAFFGQGTRLTVV.

The chain has TRBV7-9 and TRBJ2-1; D not certain. The germline V gene encodes CDR1 SEHNR and CDR2 FQNEAQ (reference sequence). The ends were cut back, 5 bases at V and 0 bases at J, with 17 bases in the middle. This CDR3 comprises 17 residues. The CDR3, as DNA: TGTGCCAGCAGCCCGAAAGCAGGTGAGGTCTCCTACAATGAGCAGTTCTTC. This encodes CASSPKAGEVSYNEQFF.

The chain recombines TRBV7-8 with TRBJ2-7; 8 bases match TRBD2. The germline V gene has CDR1 SGHVS and CDR2 FQNEAQ. With V trimmed by 4 bases and J by 0 bases, 5 bases remained unmatched. The CDR3 length is 15 residues. In DNA form, the CDR3 reads TGTGCCAGCAGCTCTAGCGGGTGGAGCTCCTACGAGCAGTACTTC. Protein: CASSSSGWSSYEQYF.

The rearrangement joins TRBV7-6 to TRBJ1-5; tentatively, D is TRBD1 (6 bases). The V end lost 2 bases, the J end lost 2 bases, and 7 bases lay between the germline ends. Germline-derived CDR1 and CDR2 are SGHVS and FNYEAQ. The CDR3 loop spans 14 amino acids. The CDR3 is CASSLHRGNQPQHF. CDR3 nucleotide sequence: TGTGCCAGCAGCTTACACAGGGGCAATCAGCCCCAGCATTTT. The full variable domain, in which reference TRBV7-6 and TRBJ1-5 provide the parts outside the CDR3, is GAGVSQSPRYKVTKRGQDVALRCDPISGHVSLYWYRQALGQGPEFLTYFNYEAQQDKSGLPNDRFSAERPEGSISTLTIQRTEQRDSAMYRCASSLHRGNQPQHFGDGTRLSIL.

Written as DNA, the CDR3 is TGTGCCAGCAGCTTGGAGGGACAGATAAATGAAAAACTGTTTTTT. It translates to CASSLEGQINEKLFF. The chain is built from TRBV7-9 and TRBJ1-4; 7 bases are shared with TRBD1. After removal of 3 bases from V and 5 bases from J, the junction contained 6 bases not matched to a gene. Per germline, CDR1 SEHNR and CDR2 FQNEAQ (reference sequence). The CDR3 consists of 15 residues. Based on the CDR3 plus reference TRBV7-9 and TRBJ1-4, the full variable domain is DTGVSQNPRHKITKRGQNVTFRCDPISEHNRLYWYRQTLGQGPEFLTYFQNEAQLEKSRLLSDRFSAERPKGSFSTLEIQRTEQGDSAMYLCASSLEGQINEKLFFGSGTQLSVL.

The rearrangement links TRBV7-8 to TRBJ2-5; 10 nucleotides agree with TRBD2. Germline CDR1 SGHVS, CDR2 FQNEAQ. The CDR3 covers 17 residues. V lost 2 bases and J lost 2; bases outside the gene matches: 8. This CDR3 reads CASSLFRLAGEQETQYF. The CDR3 region has the DNA TGTGCCAGCAGCTTATTTAGACTAGCGGGCGAACAAGAGACCCAGTACTTC. Full variable domain (outside the CDR3, taken from reference TRBV7-8 and TRBJ2-5): GAGVSQSPRYKVAKRGQDVALRCDPISGHVSLFWYQQALGQGPEFLTYFQNEAQLDKSGLPSDRFFAERPEGSVSTLKIQRTQQEDSAVYLCASSLFRLAGEQETQYFGPGTRLLVL.

V gene TRBV7-8 combines with J gene TRBJ2-2; 12 bases are a match to TRBD2. The J segment lost 3 bases and the V segment lost 2 bases, leaving 7 bases of the junction unmatched. From germline, CDR1 is SGHVS and CDR2 FQNEAQ. The CDR3 is 18 amino acids. CDR3 sequence reads: CASSLRLAGVGDTGELFF. The DNA of the CDR3 is TGTGCCAGCAGCTTAAGACTAGCGGGAGTAGGGGACACCGGGGAGCTGTTTTTT.

The chain uses TRBV4-1 and TRBJ1-2; D possibly corresponds to TRBD1 (5 bases). CDR3 length: 16 amino acids. Germline CDR1 is MGHRA and CDR2 is YSYEKL. V lost 4 bases, J lost 3 bases, and 18 bases lay in between. Here the CDR3 DNA reads TGCGCCAGCAGCCCCGGAGGAGGGGAGTGGGACTATGGCTACACCTTC. Amino acid sequence: CASSPGGGEWDYGYTF.

The chain employs TRBV13 and TRBJ2-7; D may be TRBD1 (6 bases). This CDR3 has 13 residues. Germline V gene data show CDR1 as PRHDT and CDR2 as FYEKMQ (reference sequence). Trimming removed 1 base from V and 6 bases from J, with 10 bases in between. The chain's CDR3 is CASSLDPGAEQYF. The CDR3 DNA reads as TGTGCCAGCAGCTTAGATCCAGGGGCCGAGCAGTACTTC.

This clone was found once. The chain couples TRBV10-3 to TRBJ2-7; D is perhaps TRBD2 (5 bases). Germline CDR1 reads ENHRY; CDR2 reads SYGVKD. V lost 6 bases to trimming and J lost 6 bases, with 18 bases between them. CDR3 size: 14 residues. CDR3 sequence reads: CAISPKEVASEQYF. The CDR3 DNA reads TGTGCCATCAGCCCGAAGGAGGTAGCATCCGAGCAGTACTTC.

The rearrangement links TRBV7-3 to TRBJ2-4, with unresolved D. CDR3 length: 13 residues. The V end was cut by 5 bases, the J end by 8 bases, with 13 bases between. Germline assignment: CDR1 SGHTA and CDR2 FQGTGA. The CDR3 DNA is TGTGCCAGCAGCCAGATTCCAAATGACATTCAGTACTTC. Its translation is CASSQIPNDIQYF.

The gene calls are TRBV30 and TRBJ2-7; 7 positions agree with TRBD1. V lost 1 base, J lost 3 bases, and 9 bases stayed unmatched. This CDR3 has 15 amino acids. Germline CDR1 reads GTSNPN; CDR2 reads SVGIG (reference sequence). The CDR3 region has the DNA TGTGCCTGGAGTGGCCCGGGACAGTCAGGCTACGAGCAGTACTTC. This codes for CAWSGPGQSGYEQYF.

This clone was found once. This chain links TRBV4-1 with TRBJ2-3; D assignment may be TRBD1 or TRBD2 (5 bases each). Germline lookup yields CDR1 MGHRA and CDR2 YSYEKL. This CDR3 is 18 amino acids long. V dropped 0 bases and J dropped 4 bases, with 20 bases sitting between them. As DNA, the CDR3 is TGCGCCAGCAGCCAAGAACTGGGGGAGTCCCCTCGCGCAGATACGCAGTATTTT. Its protein product is CASSQELGESPRADTQYF.

The gene calls are TRBV11-2 and TRBJ2-2; D is perhaps TRBD1 or TRBD2 (5 bases each). Germline CDR1 and CDR2: SGHAT and FQNNGV. Trimming removed 1 base at V and 6 bases at J, with 15 bases between. CDR3 length equals 16 residues. Written as DNA, the CDR3 is TGTGCCAGCAGCTTAGGAGGGGCCCTGTCGGCCGGGGAGCTGTTTTTT. Translation gives CASSLGGALSAGELFF.

The rearrangement uses TRBV7-3 and TRBJ2-3; D not resolved. This CDR3 comprises 15 residues. The V gene's germline CDR1 is SGHTA and CDR2 FQGTGA. The V gene lost 4 bases and the J gene lost 1 base, with 12 bases spanning the gap. The chain's CDR3 is CASSYRASRTDTQYF. DNA of the CDR3: TGTGCCAGCAGCTATCGGGCATCCCGCACAGATACGCAGTATTTT.

The chain carries TRBV29-1 and TRBJ2-1; D tentatively fits TRBD1 or TRBD2 (6 bases each). The CDR3 has 20 residues. CDR1 and CDR2 from the germline V gene are SQVTM and ANQGSEA. V lost 2 bases and J lost 5, with 31 bases in between. CDR3 sequence: CSVEWEAGWGAPRVHNEQFF. The CDR3 bases are TGCAGCGTTGAATGGGAAGCAGGATGGGGGGCCCCTCGGGTACACAATGAGCAGTTCTTC.

The chain links TRBV11-2 to TRBJ2-7; the D gene is possibly TRBD1 (6 bases). The length of the CDR3 is 12 residues. Germline assignment: CDR1 SGHAT and CDR2 FQNNGV. The V end was cut by 8 bases, the J end by 2 bases, with 10 bases between. The CDR3 protein is CASGDTPYEQYF. The DNA of the CDR3 is TGTGCCAGCGGGGACACTCCCTACGAGCAGTACTTC.

This CDR3 reads CASSFSPVSSGSADTQYF. CDR3 DNA sequence: TGTGCCAGCAGTTTTTCTCCCGTTTCTAGCGGGAGCGCAGATACGCAGTATTTT. The chain links TRBV27 to TRBJ2-3; 10 positions agree with TRBD2. Germline CDR1 reads MNHEY; CDR2 reads SMNVEV (reference sequence). The ends lost 3 bases at V and 4 bases at J; junction bases unmatched: 13. This CDR3 is 18 amino acids long.

This clone was detected once. The chain carries TRBV27 and TRBJ2-7; 10 nucleotides line up with TRBD2. Germline CDR1 and CDR2: MNHEY and SMNVEV (reference sequence). The V gene end was trimmed by 6 bases and the J gene end by 7 bases; junction bases not matched to a gene: 15. The CDR3 runs 16 residues. CDR3 amino acids: CASRLVAGGYSGEQYF. The CDR3 DNA sequence: TGTGCCAGCAGGCTCGTAGCGGGAGGATACTCGGGGGAGCAGTACTTC.

The rearrangement links TRBV4-2 to TRBJ2-7; D might be TRBD1 (5 bases). The germline V gene has CDR1 LGHNA and CDR2 YNFKEQ. The CDR3 covers 17 residues. V lost 7 bases and J lost 2, with 24 bases in between. The CDR3 DNA sequence: TGTGCCAGCAACGAAGCGACCTTGGCAGGGTACCCCTACGAGCAGTACTTC. Protein: CASNEATLAGYPYEQYF.

The chain joins TRBV19 to TRBJ2-7, with TRBD1 as a possible D gene (6 bases). Germline CDR1 is LNHDA and CDR2 is SQIVND (reference sequence). The V and J ends lost 1 base and 4 bases respectively, with 8 bases between them. The CDR3 has 13 amino acids. The CDR3 is CASSIGQEYEQYF. The DNA of the CDR3 is TGTGCCAGTAGTATAGGACAGGAGTACGAGCAGTACTTC.

A single count supports this clone. The CDR3 reads CASKATDRGYEQYF. For the CDR3, the DNA is TGTGCCAGCAAAGCCACGGACAGGGGTTACGAGCAGTACTTC. The gene calls are TRBV6-5 and TRBJ2-7; 9 positions agree with TRBD1. Per the germline V gene, CDR1 is MNHEY and CDR2 is SVGAGI. This CDR3 has 14 amino acids. V shed 7 bases, J shed 4 bases, and the junction held 8 bases outside the gene matches.

The gene calls are TRBV10-1 and TRBJ2-5; D unresolved. Germline lookup yields CDR1 WNHNN and CDR2 SYGVQD (reference sequence). The CDR3 is made up of 16 amino acids. V lost 0 bases, J lost 5 bases, and 16 bases lay in between. Here the CDR3 DNA reads TGCGCCAGCAGTGAGTCATGCGGTAGGGTTAGGGAGACCCAGTACTTC. Protein product: CASSESCGRVRETQYF.

The chain joins TRBV5-6 to TRBJ1-1, with a weak D call TRBD1 (6 bases). Trimming took off 4 bases at V and 6 bases at J, with 13 bases between the two ends. CDR1 is SGHDT, CDR2 YYEEEE, per germline. The CDR3 consists of 13 residues. The DNA for the CDR3 is TGTGCCAGCAGCCCGGACAGCGGTCCTGAAGCTTTCTTT. Translating it yields CASSPDSGPEAFF.

The chain combines TRBV4-1 with TRBJ2-1; 7 nucleotides align to TRBD2. The CDR3 consists of 15 residues. The V gene's germline CDR1 is MGHRA and CDR2 YSYEKL. The V gene end was trimmed by 1 base and the J gene end by 0 bases; junction bases not matched to a gene: 0. This chain's CDR3 is CASSQGTSSYNEQFF. The CDR3 nucleotides read TGCGCCAGCAGCCAAGGGACTAGCTCCTACAATGAGCAGTTCTTC.